The 11 T cell receptor beta chains below were found in one sample sequenced in a study of T cell clonality in common variable immunodeficiency. General study points: Fewer deletions and N-nucleotide insertions were reportedly seen in common variable immunodeficiency TCR beta sequences.

TCRdb's copy holds only in-frame clones and misses some; the assay was immunoSEQ multiplex PCR. The repertoire consists of about 42,000 clones, none detected only once. No antigen has been assigned to these receptors. Input material: peripheral blood mononuclear cells. All receptors come from a human donor with common variable immunodeficiency.

This clone was counted at least ten times. The read ends 3 residues early relative to the CDR3; the germline J gene fills the gap. This chain uses TRBV6-2 or TRBV6-3 with TRBJ2-4; possibly TRBD2 for D (5 bases). The CDR3 has 13 residues. Germline V gene sequence: CDR1 MNHEY, CDR2 SVGEGT. Trimming removed 6 bases at V and 6 bases at J, with 12 bases between. CDR3 DNA, as far as it was read: TGTGCCAGCAGACCTTCTGCGGGAAACATT. It is translated as CASRPSAGNI. The CDR3 in full is CASRPSAGNIQYF.

This clone was found many times. The read falls 3 residues short of the CDR3 end, and the missing part is taken from the germline J gene. The chain recombines TRBV14 with TRBJ1-4; 8 bases are shared with TRBD1. After removal of 3 bases from V and 8 bases from J, the junction contained 5 bases not matched to a gene. CDR1 and CDR2 (germline): SGHDN, FVKESK. The CDR3 totals 14 residues. CDR3: CASSQQGAREKLFF. The CDR3 DNA, read in part, is TGTGCCAGCAGCCAGCAGGGGGCACGGGAAAAA.

Points on this clone: The DNA ends 3 residues before the CDR3 does, and the rest of the CDR3 is filled in from the germline J gene. This chain joins TRBV19 and TRBJ1-1; weak D call: TRBD1 (5 bases). Germline CDR1 reads LNHDA; CDR2 reads SQIVND (reference sequence). This CDR3 region has 15 residues. With 9 bases removed from V and 4 bases from J, the gap between germline ends came to 21 bases. CDR3 amino acids: CASKPLNLGGTEAFF. Partial CDR3 DNA: TGTGCCAGCAAGCCGCTCAACCTCGGGGGCACTGAA.

At least ten counts were recorded for this clone. The DNA ends 3 residues before the CDR3 does, and the rest of the CDR3 is filled in from the germline J gene. V usage is TRBV30 and J usage is TRBJ2-2, with 10 bases aligning to TRBD1. The junction had 5 bases not matched to a gene; V was cut back by 2 bases and J by 5 bases. Germline loops: CDR1 GTSNPN, CDR2 SVGIG (reference sequence). CDR3 size: 15 residues. CDR3 sequence reads: CAWSHGGQGTGELFF. The sequenced part of the CDR3 DNA is TGTGCCTGGAGTCACGGGGGACAGGGGACCGGGGAG.

About this clone: With the read ending 3 residues before the CDR3 end, the germline J gene is used to fill in that end. This sequence joins TRBV18 and TRBJ1-6; no clear D gene. This CDR3 region has 14 residues. V was pared by 3 bases and J by 7 bases, with 10 bases between. Germline-derived CDR1 and CDR2 are KGHSH and LQKENI. The CDR3 loop is CASSPNAGNSPLHF. The CDR3 bases that were read are TGTGCCAGCTCACCGAACGCGGGAAATTCACCC.

The CDR3 bases that were read are TGTGCCTGGAACACCGGGACAGTAAATGAAAAA. This codes for CAWNTGTVNEK. The whole CDR3 sequence reads CAWNTGTVNEKLFF. The V and J genes are TRBV30 and TRBJ1-4; TRBD1 matches 7 bases. The read halts 3 residues ahead of the CDR3 end, with the missing end drawn from the germline J gene. Germline V gives CDR1 GTSNPN, CDR2 SVGIG (reference sequence). This CDR3 region has 14 residues. V gave up 4 bases and J gave up 5 bases; unmatched junction bases: 7.

This clone was seen a handful of times. The CDR3 is cut off 3 residues early in the read; its end comes from the germline J gene. The chain combines TRBV19 with TRBJ2-3; D gene unclear. CDR3 size: 12 residues. The V end lost 3 bases, the J end lost 6 bases, and 7 bases lay between the germline ends. Per the germline V gene, CDR1 is LNHDA and CDR2 is SQIVND (reference sequence). The CDR3 loop is CASSITRDTQYF. CDR3 bases read: TGTGCCAGTAGTATTACGAGGGATACG.

This clone has more than one count but fewer than ten. The read terminates 3 residues ahead of where the CDR3 ends, so the germline J gene completes it. The rearrangement links TRBV20-1 to TRBJ2-7; 7 bases agree with TRBD2. The germline gives CDR1 DFQATT, CDR2 SNEGSKA (reference sequence). CDR3 length equals 13 residues. V trimming: 1 base; J trimming: 4 bases; junction bases outside the gene matches: 4. The CDR3 here is CSARVAGVYEQYF. The DNA read from the CDR3 is TGCAGTGCTAGAGTTGCGGGGGTGTACGAG.

In this sample, this clone turned up many times. The CDR3 bases that were read are TGTGCCAGCAGCTTAGAGGGATTAGCGGGGGGCCAAGAGACC. Encoded protein: CASSLEGLAGGQET. The full-length CDR3 reads as CASSLEGLAGGQETQYF. The rearrangement links TRBV7-7 to TRBJ2-5; TRBD2 matches 10 bases. The CDR3 end lies 3 residues beyond the end of the read and is filled in from the germline J gene. V lost 1 base and J lost 1; bases outside the gene matches: 6. Germline CDR1 and CDR2: SSHAT and FNYEAQ (reference sequence). The CDR3 is made up of 17 amino acids.

As concerns this clone: The read comes to an end 3 residues before the CDR3 does, leaving the germline J gene to fill in the end. The rearrangement uses TRBV6-2 or TRBV6-3 and TRBJ2-7; D unclear. The CDR3 loop spans 11 amino acids. V was trimmed by 9 bases and J by 3 bases, leaving 9 bases between them. CDR1 and CDR2 (germline): MNHEY, SVGEGT. The CDR3 DNA, read in part, is TGTGCCAGTACTTCTGGCTACGAG. This gives the protein CASTSGYE. The whole CDR3 protein is CASTSGYEQYF.

The table lists this clone with many counts. The read is 3 residues too short to cover the CDR3 end, so that end is filled in from the germline J gene. The rearrangement joins TRBV19 to TRBJ1-2, with 9 bases identical to TRBD1. Germline V CDR1 and CDR2: LNHDA, SQIVND (reference sequence). Trimming cost V 5 bases and J 6 bases; bases outside gene matches: 7. The CDR3 runs to 14 residues. Here the CDR3 reads CASSEYRGHNGYTF. CDR3 DNA, as far as it was read: TGTGCCAGTAGTGAATACAGGGGGCACAATGGC. The whole variable domain, filled in from reference TRBV19 and TRBJ1-2, reads DGGITQSPKYLFRKEGQNVTLSCEQNLNHDAMYWYRQDPGQGLRLIYYSQIVNDFQKGDIAEGYSVSREKKESFPLTVTSAQKNPTAFYLCASSEYRGHNGYTFGSGTRLTVV.